Each of the 14 T cell receptor beta chains below was sequenced from the same sample in a study of glioma-infiltrating T cells after dendritic cell vaccination. This sample's time point: after dendritic cell vaccination, including at tumor progression/relapse. TCRdb's copy holds only in-frame clones and misses some; the assay was immunoSEQ multiplex PCR. The repertoire holds some 78,000 clones, 85% seen once, with 7.5% to 8.5% in the top ten. Sequences were derived from blood, sampled after dendritic cell vaccination. The receptors stem from a human donor with glioblastoma.

The chain has TRBV19 and TRBJ2-7, with D perhaps TRBD1 (7 bases). This CDR3 has 12 amino acids. V gave up 5 bases and J gave up 3 bases, with 8 bases separating them. Germline-derived CDR1 and CDR2 are LNHDA and SQIVND (reference sequence). The CDR3 DNA follows: TGTGCCAGTAGTCAGGGGGGCTACGAGCAGTACTTC. Its protein product is CASSQGGYEQYF.

This clone has a handful of counts. The chain joins TRBV19 to TRBJ2-7; 7 bases map to TRBD1. From germline, CDR1 is LNHDA and CDR2 SQIVND (reference sequence). J lost 2 bases, V lost 6 bases, and 10 bases had no gene match. The CDR3 loop spans 15 amino acids. The CDR3 spells CASSDPTTGTYEQYF. The DNA for the CDR3 is TGTGCCAGTAGCGATCCGACGACAGGGACCTACGAGCAGTACTTC. The full variable domain, rest sourced from reference TRBV19 and TRBJ2-7, is DGGITQSPKYLFRKEGQNVTLSCEQNLNHDAMYWYRQDPGQGLRLIYYSQIVNDFQKGDIAEGYSVSREKKESFPLTVTSAQKNPTAFYLCASSDPTTGTYEQYFGPGTRLTVT.

The J gene is TRBJ2-1, the V gene TRBV19; 10 bases line up with TRBD1. Trimming at V came to 7 bases and at J to 15 bases, leaving 6 bases not matched to a gene. Germline V CDR1 and CDR2: LNHDA, SQIVND (reference sequence). This CDR3 spans 11 amino acids. In DNA form, the CDR3 reads TGTGCCAGTAAGGGGACAGGGGTGTCGTTCTTC. It yields the protein CASKGTGVSFF.

The J gene is TRBJ2-7, the V gene TRBV2; 8 bases fit TRBD1. J was trimmed by 4 bases and V by 8 bases; bases with no gene match: 7. Germline CDR1 reads SNHLY; CDR2 reads FYNNEI. The CDR3 is 13 residues long. Here the CDR3 reads CASYSTGGYEQYF. CDR3 nucleotide sequence: TGTGCCAGCTACTCCACAGGGGGGTACGAGCAGTACTTC.

This rearrangement joins TRBV7-3 to TRBJ1-1; D call uncertain. V was trimmed by 5 bases and J by 0 bases, leaving 7 bases between them. The germline V gene has CDR1 SGHTA and CDR2 FQGTGA. The CDR3 runs to 13 residues. The CDR3: CASSKSMNTEAFF. The CDR3 DNA is TGTGCCAGCAGCAAAAGCATGAACACTGAAGCTTTCTTT.

The V call is TRBV28, the J call TRBJ2-5; D might be TRBD2 (6 bases). The V end lost 7 bases, the J end lost 6 bases, and 27 bases lay between the germline ends. CDR1 is MDHEN, CDR2 SYDVKM, per germline. This CDR3 is 17 amino acids long. CDR3 sequence (DNA): TGTGCCAGCACCGCGATAGGGCGCGGGGTGAGAGAAAAGACCCAGTACTTC. It yields the protein CASTAIGRGVREKTQYF.

The V and J genes are TRBV6-1 and TRBJ1-1; a weak D match, TRBD1 (5 bases). The CDR3 extends over 14 amino acids. Germline V CDR1 and CDR2: MNHNS, SASEGT. V lost 1 base and J 6 bases, leaving 12 bases between the germline ends. The CDR3 nucleotides read TGTGCCAGCAGTGAAGGAGCAGGGACTTCTGAAGCTTTCTTT. It encodes CASSEGAGTSEAFF.

The chain joins TRBV6-5 to TRBJ2-5, with TRBD2 matching over 9 bases. This CDR3 spans 15 amino acids. From germline, CDR1 is MNHEY and CDR2 SVGAGI. The V and J ends lost 2 bases and 5 bases, in that order; junction bases with no gene match: 6. The CDR3 DNA reads as TGTGCCAGCAGTTACGGGGGTAGCGGGGGTGAGACCCAGTACTTC. It translates to CASSYGGSGGETQYF.

V gene TRBV6-5 combines with J gene TRBJ1-1; 7 nucleotides line up with TRBD1. Germline loops: CDR1 MNHEY, CDR2 SVGAGI. V shed 6 bases and J 1 base; nucleotides not matched to a gene: 8. This CDR3 contains 15 residues. The CDR3 coding sequence is TGTGCCAGCAGCCCCAGGGACAGACCGAACACTGAAGCTTTCTTT. Amino acids: CASSPRDRPNTEAFF.

The chain has TRBV5-6 and TRBJ1-2, with D perhaps TRBD1 (5 bases). Germline CDR1 SGHDT, CDR2 YYEEEE. The CDR3 has 13 amino acids. Trimming shortened V by 0 bases and J by 5 bases, and 8 bases separated the two germline ends. The CDR3 DNA reads as TGTGCCAGCAGCTTGGGACAGTTTTATGGCTACACCTTC. Translated: CASSLGQFYGYTF.

For this clone: Other DNA sequences in this sample translate to the same CDR3. This chain uses TRBV5-4 with TRBJ1-1; 9 positions agree with TRBD1. Per the germline V gene, CDR1 is SGHNT and CDR2 is YYREEE (reference sequence). Losses at the gene ends were 0 bases for V and 5 bases for J; bases not matched to a gene: 2. This CDR3 is built from 14 residues. The CDR3 sequence: CASSLDRGRTEAFF. As DNA, the CDR3 is TGTGCCAGCAGCTTGGACAGGGGGCGGACTGAAGCTTTCTTT.

The chain has TRBV18 and TRBJ2-7, with 7 bases fitting TRBD1. The CDR3 sequence is 14 residues long. Germline trimming cut 8 bases from V and 6 bases from J; bases unmatched to any gene: 13. In germline, CDR1 is KGHSH, CDR2 LQKENI. The CDR3 is CASNAGTVPSEQYF. CDR3 bases: TGTGCCAGCAACGCCGGGACAGTCCCCTCCGAGCAGTACTTC.

The chain recombines TRBV7-8 with TRBJ1-5; perhaps TRBD1 as D (5 bases). V was clipped by 1 base and J by 6 bases, with 16 bases between them. Per germline, CDR1 SGHVS and CDR2 FQNEAQ. The CDR3 extends over 16 amino acids. The CDR3 reads CASSLEGRVSGQPQHF. The CDR3 DNA is TGTGCCAGCAGCTTAGAGGGCAGGGTCTCCGGTCAGCCCCAGCATTTT.

The chain couples TRBV28 to TRBJ2-7; D is perhaps TRBD2 (5 bases). CDR1 and CDR2 (germline): MDHEN, SYDVKM. Trimming cost V 5 bases and J 6 bases, with 20 bases left between them. The CDR3 covers 15 residues. CDR3 sequence (DNA): TGTGCCAGCAGTCAAAGCGGTAGCAAGTGGCGCGAGCAGTACTTC. Amino acid sequence: CASSQSGSKWREQYF.